This TCR beta chain was found in a study of blood T cells in healthy people across ages. The second PCR ran roughly 6 to 11 cycles with a sample-barcoded 5' primer and J-beta primers. TCRdb re-analysed the 5' RACE reads in MiXCR, keeping a single row per CDR3 protein. The sample has hundreds of thousands of distinct CDR3 sequences; approximately 40% are singletons. CDR1 SGHRS and CDR2 YFSETQ come from the germline V gene. The CDR3 runs to 16 residues. This clonotype was picked up one time. An end of the junction does not agree with germline; a read error may underlie this. This receptor was identified in a man aged 80 or over in good health. The chain joins TRBV5-1 to TRBJ2-1; TRBD2 aligns across 9 bases. Sequencing used blood. The CDR3 DNA reads TGTGCCAGCAGCTTGGCCCTAGGCGGGAGGGACAATGAGCAGTTCTTC. This sequence encodes CASSLALGGRDNEQFF.